This passage covers 22 T cell receptor beta chains from one sample sequenced in a study of T cells after yellow fever vaccination. In TCRdb, the 5' RACE reads were re-called with MiXCR into one record per CDR3 protein. The sample carries nearly 300,000 distinct CDR3 sequences, approximately 8% recorded once. The sequencing here drew on CD4+ T cells sorted from PBMCs, taken 5 days after the yellow fever booster vaccination. These receptors were taken from a man between 18 and 29 years old who received the YFV17D yellow fever vaccine.

The J gene is TRBJ2-1, the V gene TRBV2; 7 bases fit TRBD2. Germline V gene sequence: CDR1 SNHLY, CDR2 FYNNEI. Trimming took 6 bases from V and 4 from J; bases not matched to a gene: 9. The CDR3 is 15 amino acids. The CDR3 DNA reads as TGTGCCAGCAGAGCGGGACTTTTGTTTTACAATGAGCAGTTCTTC. Its protein is CASRAGLLFYNEQFF.

This clonotype was found a few times. Here the CDR3 DNA reads TGTGCCAGCAGCTTAGTGCCAGACCGTTCCTATGGCTACACCTTC. Residues: CASSLVPDRSYGYTF. The V gene is TRBV7-2, the J gene TRBJ1-2; D call uncertain. CDR3 length equals 15 residues. V was pared by 1 base and J by 4 bases, with 13 bases between. CDR1 and CDR2 from the germline V gene are SGHTA and FQGNSA.

The V and J genes are TRBV7-2 and TRBJ2-3, with 9 positions matching TRBD2. V shed 2 bases, J shed 5 bases, and the junction held 14 bases outside the gene matches. Germline V gene data show CDR1 as SGHTA and CDR2 as FQGNSA. This CDR3 region has 18 residues. The CDR3 region has the DNA TGTGCCAGCAGCTTAAGGGCCTCAGGCGGGGGGGCCGTAGATACGCAGTATTTT. Encoded protein: CASSLRASGGGAVDTQYF.

The chain carries TRBV2 and TRBJ1-2, with TRBD1 matching over 8 bases. The CDR3 length is 13 residues. The germline V gene has CDR1 SNHLY and CDR2 FYNNEI. Unmatched junction bases numbered 4, after V lost 4 bases and J lost 6 bases. The CDR3 sequence is CASSGTGSDGYTF. The DNA for the CDR3 is TGTGCCAGCAGTGGGACAGGGAGCGATGGCTACACCTTC.

The table lists this clonotype with many counts. The rearrangement joins TRBV5-1 to TRBJ2-2; D may be TRBD1 (6 bases). V was clipped by 3 bases and J by 6 bases, with 12 bases between them. The CDR3 runs to 14 residues. CDR1 is SGHRS, CDR2 YFSETQ, per germline. As DNA, the CDR3 is TGCGCCAGCAGCTCACAGGGAAGTCCCGGGGAGCTGTTTTTT. Amino acid sequence: CASSSQGSPGELFF.

This clonotype was found a few times. The genes are TRBV7-2 and TRBJ2-3, with D possibly matching TRBD2 (5 bases). V lost 3 bases and J 0 bases, leaving 13 bases between the germline ends. CDR1 is SGHTA and CDR2 is FQGNSA in the germline V gene. This CDR3 is 16 amino acids long. The CDR3 is CASSFRWRTSTDTQYF. DNA of the CDR3: TGTGCCAGCAGCTTCAGATGGCGGACTAGCACAGATACGCAGTATTTT.

V and J are TRBV20-1 and TRBJ2-5; 14 bases are a match to TRBD2. The CDR3 has 15 residues. CDR1 is DFQATT, CDR2 SNEGSKA, per germline (reference sequence). The J segment lost 3 bases and the V segment lost 3 bases, leaving 3 bases of the junction unmatched. In nucleotides, the CDR3 is TGCAGTGCTAGGGGACTAGCGGGGGAGAAAGAGACCCAGTACTTC. This encodes CSARGLAGEKETQYF.

This clonotype was detected a few times. V usage is TRBV2 and J usage is TRBJ1-5, with D maybe TRBD1 (6 bases). The V and J ends lost 6 bases and 5 bases respectively, with 14 bases between them. The CDR3 sequence is 14 residues long. Germline V lookup: CDR1 SNHLY, CDR2 FYNNEI. This CDR3 reads CASSSQGTHQPQHF. The CDR3 DNA reads as TGTGCCAGCAGCTCCCAGGGGACCCATCAGCCCCAGCATTTT. The variable domain in full, with the rest retrieved from reference TRBV2 and TRBJ1-5, is EPEVTQTPSHQVTQMGQEVILRCVPISNHLYFYWYRQILGQKVEFLVSFYNNEISEKSEIFDDQFSVERPDGSNFTLKIRSTKLEDSAMYFCASSSQGTHQPQHFGDGTRLSIL.

This clonotype was seen a few times. The CDR3 sequence is CSARGGVGGGNTGELFF. The CDR3 coding sequence is TGCAGTGCTAGAGGAGGAGTGGGGGGCGGAAACACCGGGGAGCTGTTTTTT. The chain has TRBV20-1 and TRBJ2-2; D possibly uses TRBD1 or TRBD2 (6 bases each). From germline, CDR1 is DFQATT and CDR2 SNEGSKA (reference sequence). The CDR3 sequence is 17 residues long. V lost 1 base and J lost 2, with 17 bases in between.

The chain carries TRBV5-4 and TRBJ1-2; 7 bases map to TRBD1. The CDR3 totals 15 residues. The trim removed 1 base at V and 4 bases at J, leaving 7 bases unmatched. Germline loops: CDR1 SGHNT, CDR2 YYREEE (reference sequence). Written as DNA, the CDR3 is TGTGCCAGCAGCTTGCGGTCAGGGGGTCGCTATGGCTACACCTTC. It yields the protein CASSLRSGGRYGYTF.

V and J are TRBV28 and TRBJ2-4; 9 bases map to TRBD1. The germline CDR1 and CDR2 sequences are MDHEN and SYDVKM. The CDR3 sequence is 13 residues long. V lost 6 bases, J lost 5 bases, and 2 bases stayed unmatched. This chain's CDR3 is CASRRQGENIQYF. The DNA for the CDR3 is TGTGCCAGCAGACGACAGGGGGAAAACATTCAGTACTTC.

A few counts support this clonotype. CDR3 residues: CACAWEGTQETQYF. The CDR3 bases are TGCGCTTGTGCATGGGAGGGTACCCAAGAGACCCAGTACTTC. The chain links TRBV5-1 to TRBJ2-5, with TRBD2 matching 7 bases. There are 14 residues in the CDR3. Germline V gives CDR1 SGHRS, CDR2 YFSETQ.

The gene calls are TRBV4-1 and TRBJ2-7; D may be TRBD2 (5 bases). The V gene lost 4 bases and the J gene lost 4 bases, with 14 bases spanning the gap. The CDR3 has 14 residues. Germline values: CDR1 MGHRA, CDR2 YSYEKL. The CDR3 DNA reads TGCGCCAGCAGCCCGAGGGCCGGAATATACGAGCAGTACGTC. The encoded protein is CASSPRAGIYEQYV.

This chain links TRBV5-6 with TRBJ1-2; TRBD1 matches 12 bases. This CDR3 contains 17 residues. The germline V gene encodes CDR1 SGHDT and CDR2 YYEEEE. The J segment lost 4 bases and the V segment lost 4 bases, leaving 11 bases of the junction unmatched. The CDR3 sequence is CASSRDRGLLRSYGYTF. In nucleotides, the CDR3 is TGTGCCAGCAGCCGGGACAGGGGGCTCCTGCGGAGCTATGGCTACACCTTC.

The chain employs TRBV29-1 and TRBJ1-6; 7 bases map to TRBD1. The V gene end was trimmed by 2 bases and the J gene end by 8 bases; junction bases not matched to a gene: 9. Germline CDR1 SQVTM, CDR2 ANQGSEA. The CDR3 contains 15 residues. The DNA for the CDR3 is TGCAGCGTTGAACTGGAGGGACAGCAGGATTCACCCCTCCACTTT. Translating gives CSVELEGQQDSPLHF.

This clonotype was seen at least ten times. The chain combines TRBV6-5 with TRBJ2-3; possibly TRBD2 for D (5 bases). The germline V gene encodes CDR1 MNHEY and CDR2 SVGAGI. V shed 6 bases and J shed 3 bases, with 10 bases lying between them. The CDR3 is made up of 13 amino acids. This chain's CDR3 is CASRVTGTDTQYF. The CDR3 DNA sequence: TGTGCCAGCAGGGTGACGGGAACAGATACGCAGTATTTT.

This clonotype showed up just a few times. J is TRBJ2-5 and V is TRBV7-9; 9 bases agree with TRBD2. This CDR3 has 16 amino acids. The J segment lost 5 bases and the V segment lost 5 bases, leaving 12 bases of the junction unmatched. Germline V gives CDR1 SEHNR, CDR2 FQNEAQ (reference sequence). In nucleotides, the CDR3 is TGTGCCAGCAGCCCCGGTGGGCTAGCGGGATCGGAGACCCAGTACTTC. Translating gives CASSPGGLAGSETQYF.

The table lists this clonotype with many counts. CDR3 region: CASSRDRGNEKLFF. The CDR3 coding sequence is TGTGCCAGCAGCCGGGACAGGGGTAATGAAAAACTGTTTTTT. V and J are TRBV5-4 and TRBJ1-4; TRBD1 matches 10 bases. Per the germline V gene, CDR1 is SGHNT and CDR2 is YYREEE (reference sequence). The J segment lost 4 bases and the V segment lost 4 bases, leaving 1 base of the junction unmatched. This CDR3 is built from 14 residues.

The chain is built from TRBV2 and TRBJ2-1; 7 positions match TRBD2. Germline V gene sequence: CDR1 SNHLY, CDR2 FYNNEI. CDR3 length: 15 amino acids. V lost 5 bases and J lost 2; bases outside the gene matches: 6. Written as DNA, the CDR3 is TGTGCCAGCAGTACGATGGGGGGGACCTACAATGAGCAGTTCTTC. This translates into CASSTMGGTYNEQFF.

This clonotype was recorded many times. The chain employs TRBV29-1 and TRBJ2-7, with a weak D call TRBD1 (6 bases). The CDR3 sequence is 13 residues long. CDR1 SQVTM and CDR2 ANQGSEA come from the germline V gene. This CDR3 is CRLDRFYPLEQYV. DNA of the CDR3: TGCAGGTTAGACAGGTTCTACCCCCTCGAGCAGTACGTC.

This clonotype appeared many times. The chain has TRBV24-1 and TRBJ2-3, with D perhaps TRBD1 (5 bases). V was shortened by 4 bases and J by 3 bases, with 10 bases between the two germline ends. The CDR3 is 14 residues long. CDR1 is KGHDR, CDR2 SFDVKD, per germline. The CDR3 region is CATSETAGTDTQYF. CDR3 nucleotides: TGTGCCACCAGTGAGACAGCAGGTACAGATACGCAGTATTTT.

The table lists this clonotype with many counts. The chain joins TRBV5-6 to TRBJ2-5, with 8 bases matching TRBD1. With 4 bases clipped from V and 3 bases from J, the junction kept 2 bases outside the gene matches. The CDR3 is 13 residues long. Germline V gives CDR1 SGHDT, CDR2 YYEEEE. Here the CDR3 reads CASSPDREETQYF. CDR3 in DNA: TGTGCCAGCAGCCCGGACAGGGAAGAGACCCAGTACTTC.